One and the same sample provided the 10 T cell receptor beta chains below, sequenced in a study of blood T cell repertoires in COVID-19. Some clones are missing from TCRdb's copy, which holds only in-frame ones; the method was immunoSEQ multiplex PCR. The sample has some 140,000 clones, 84% seen once. What was sequenced was PBMCs or T cells enriched from blood (not recorded which). The receptors come from a man between 35 and 55 years old with acute COVID-19.

V is TRBV30 and J is TRBJ1-4; TRBD1 aligns across 7 bases. The CDR3 runs 14 residues. V dropped 3 bases and J dropped 8; count of bases not matched to a gene: 9. The germline gives CDR1 GTSNPN, CDR2 SVGIG (reference sequence). The CDR3 region has the DNA TGTGCCTGGAGCGGACAGGTTCCAGGGGAAAAACTGTTTTTT. Its translation is CAWSGQVPGEKLFF.

V and J are TRBV10-3 and TRBJ1-5; D possibly corresponds to TRBD1 (5 bases). The V and J ends lost 8 bases and 0 bases respectively, with 14 bases between them. The CDR3 length is 15 residues. Germline CDR1 reads ENHRY; CDR2 reads SYGVKD. The CDR3 nucleotides are TGTGCCATCTCCCCCCGGGGGGATAGCAATCAGCCCCAGCATTTT. Translation gives CAISPRGDSNQPQHF.

The J gene is TRBJ2-6, the V gene TRBV2, with D possibly TRBD1 on 7 matching bases. The V end lost 8 bases, the J end lost 0 bases, and 14 bases lay between the germline ends. Looked up from germline, CDR1 is SNHLY and CDR2 is FYNNEI. This CDR3 contains 16 residues. The CDR3 DNA follows: TGTGCCAGCTGGCGGGACAGTGCCTCTGGGGCCAACGTCCTGACTTTC. Its translation is CASWRDSASGANVLTF.

The chain uses TRBV5-4 and TRBJ1-1, with D hard to call. The CDR3 runs 14 residues. V gave up 4 bases and J gave up 4 bases, with 14 bases separating them. The germline gives CDR1 SGHNT, CDR2 YYREEE (reference sequence). CDR3 protein: CASSRGGSGTEAFF. The CDR3 DNA reads as TGTGCCAGCAGCAGAGGAGGTAGTGGCACTGAAGCTTTCTTT. The full variable domain, completed using reference TRBV5-4 and TRBJ1-1, is ETGVTQSPTHLIKTRGQQVTLRCSSQSGHNTVSWYQQALGQGPQFIFQYYREEENGRGNFPPRFSGLQFPNYSSELNVNALELDDSALYLCASSRGGSGTEAFFGQGTRLTVV.

This clone was detected only once. The CDR3 region is CASSLGVASYEQYF. The CDR3 DNA reads TGTGCCAGCAGCTTAGGGGTAGCCTCCTACGAGCAGTACTTC. The chain joins TRBV7-2 to TRBJ2-7; unclear D gene. Trimming removed 1 base from V and 0 bases from J, with 7 bases in between. The CDR3 has 14 amino acids. CDR1 SGHTA and CDR2 FQGNSA come from the germline V gene.

V usage is TRBV12-3 or TRBV12-4 and J usage is TRBJ1-2; D is possibly TRBD1 (5 bases). This CDR3 is built from 13 residues. V was shortened by 8 bases and J by 4 bases, with 14 bases between the two germline ends. CDR3 nucleotide sequence: TGTGCCAGCGCGCGGCCGGGGGGCTATGGCTACACCTTC. Translated, it gives CASARPGGYGYTF.

The rearrangement joins TRBV14 to TRBJ2-3; 11 bases match TRBD1. Per the germline V gene, CDR1 is SGHDN and CDR2 is FVKESK. V lost 3 bases to trimming and J lost 2 bases; unmatched junction nucleotides: 13. CDR3 size: 19 residues. This CDR3 is CASSHLPGTGGTVTDTQYF. CDR3 nucleotides: TGTGCCAGCAGCCACCTGCCCGGGACAGGGGGTACCGTCACAGATACGCAGTATTTT. Based on the CDR3 plus reference TRBV14 and TRBJ2-3, the full variable domain is EAGVTQFPSHSVIEKGQTVTLRCDPISGHDNLYWYRRVMGKEIKFLLHFVKESKQDESGMPNNRFLAERTGGTYSTLKVQPAELEDSGVYFCASSHLPGTGGTVTDTQYFGPGTRLTVL.

This rearrangement joins TRBV19 to TRBJ1-4, with TRBD1 identical over 7 bases. This CDR3 comprises 15 residues. Per germline, CDR1 LNHDA and CDR2 SQIVND (reference sequence). V lost 5 bases, J lost 8 bases, and 11 bases stayed unmatched. The CDR3, as DNA: TGTGCCAGTAGTCTCCAAACAGGGGAGGAAGAAAAACTGTTTTTT. Translated: CASSLQTGEEEKLFF.

The chain links TRBV7-2 to TRBJ2-3, with D perhaps TRBD1 (5 bases). Germline CDR1 SGHTA, CDR2 FQGNSA. CDR3 length equals 14 residues. V lost 3 bases, J lost 2 bases, and 9 bases lay in between. The CDR3 loop is CASSFSGSTDTQYF. DNA for the CDR3: TGTGCCAGCAGCTTTTCAGGGTCCACAGATACGCAGTATTTT.

J is TRBJ2-3 and V is TRBV18; 7 positions agree with TRBD1. The CDR3 has 15 residues. The V gene's germline CDR1 is KGHSH and CDR2 LQKENI. J gave up 3 bases and V 3 bases, and 6 bases lay outside the gene matches. The CDR3 sequence: CASSPMRQGTDTQYF. The CDR3 nucleotides read TGTGCCAGCTCACCCATGAGACAGGGTACAGATACGCAGTATTTT.